This is a list of T cell receptor beta chains from one sample in a study of OX40 agonist ivuxolimab in advanced cancers. Repertoires were generated with immunoSEQ multiplex PCR, while TCRdb's copy carries only in-frame clones and drops some. The data show 55,000 to 80,000 clones, with 75% to 90% seen just once and roughly 1.3% held by the top ten. The starting material was CD4+ or CD8+ T cells sorted from blood, obtained in a trial of the OX40 agonist ivuxolimab. Receptor source: an adult with an advanced solid tumor such as melanoma, head and neck, liver or kidney cancer. Both conserved end residues are part of each CDR3. A D gene is named only where the DNA matches it firmly. Size tells how often a clone was seen (once, few, many) or the class of an expanded clone, and some rows leave it out.

d_call: -; clone_size: -; v_call: TRBV7-9; j_call: TRBJ2-7; cdr3_nt: TGTGCCAGCAGCTCCCGGGGGGCGGGAGCAGACTACGAGCAGTACTTC; cdr3_aa: CASSSRGAGADYEQYF
d_call: -; clone_size: -; v_call: TRBV4-1; j_call: TRBJ2-3; cdr3_nt: TGCGCCAGCAGCCAAGATGGACGCCGCACAGATACGCAGTATTTT; cdr3_aa: CASSQDGRRTDTQYF
d_call: -; clone_size: -; v_call: TRBV6-1; j_call: TRBJ1-2; cdr3_nt: TGTGCCAGCCGAGAGGAGGGACACCCGATCTATGGCTACACCTTC; cdr3_aa: CASREEGHPIYGYTF
d_call: TRBD1; clone_size: -; v_call: TRBV28; j_call: TRBJ2-3; cdr3_nt: TGTGCCAGCAGCCAGGGGGTCTCTAGCACAGATACGCAGTATTTT; cdr3_aa: CASSQGVSSTDTQYF
d_call: TRBD1; clone_size: -; v_call: TRBV30; j_call: TRBJ1-1; cdr3_nt: TGTGCCTGGAGTGTGACAGGGTACGGGACCACTGAAGCTTTCTTT; cdr3_aa: CAWSVTGYGTTEAFF
d_call: -; clone_size: -; v_call: TRBV15; j_call: TRBJ2-2; cdr3_nt: TGTGCCACCAGCAGAGACCGGACCAACACCGGGGAGCTGTTTTTT; cdr3_aa: CATSRDRTNTGELFF
d_call: TRBD1; clone_size: -; v_call: TRBV13; j_call: TRBJ2-2; cdr3_nt: TGTGCCAGTACCCGGCAGGGGGAGAGAACCGGGGAGCTGTTTTTT; cdr3_aa: CASTRQGERTGELFF
d_call: -; clone_size: once; v_call: TRBV9; j_call: TRBJ2-3; cdr3_nt: TGTGCCAGCAGCGTAAGAGAGGCAGATACGCAGTATTTT; cdr3_aa: CASSVREADTQYF
d_call: -; clone_size: -; v_call: TRBV6-1; j_call: TRBJ2-1; cdr3_nt: TGTGCCAGCTGTGCCGTGGGCTGGAGCTCCTACAATGAGCAGTTCTTC; cdr3_aa: CASCAVGWSSYNEQFF
d_call: TRBD1; clone_size: -; v_call: TRBV9; j_call: TRBJ2-1; cdr3_nt: TGTGCCAGCAGCGTCCTACAGGGGCTCGGGAATGAGCAGTTCTTC; cdr3_aa: CASSVLQGLGNEQFF
d_call: -; clone_size: -; v_call: TRBV5-6; j_call: TRBJ2-1; cdr3_nt: TGTGCCAGCACCAAGTACCAGGCTCCCTACAATGAGCAGTTCTTC; cdr3_aa: CASTKYQAPYNEQFF
d_call: TRBD2; clone_size: -; v_call: TRBV5-6; j_call: TRBJ2-7; cdr3_nt: TGTGCCAGCAGCTCCTGGACTAGCGGGGGCTACGAGCAGTACTTC; cdr3_aa: CASSSWTSGGYEQYF
d_call: TRBD1; clone_size: -; v_call: TRBV5-8; j_call: TRBJ2-1; cdr3_nt: TGTGCCAGCAGCTTGAGACCGGGACAGGCGTCGTCCTACAATGAGCAGTTCTTC; cdr3_aa: CASSLRPGQASSYNEQFF
d_call: TRBD2; clone_size: -; v_call: TRBV5-4; j_call: TRBJ2-3; cdr3_nt: TGTGCCAGCAGCCAAGGGACTAGCGGGAGGGGTACGCAGTATTTT; cdr3_aa: CASSQGTSGRGTQYF
d_call: -; clone_size: once; v_call: TRBV6-5; j_call: TRBJ1-4; cdr3_nt: TGTGCCAGCAGCCCGGTTGACGGTGGAGGTAAACTGTTTTTT; cdr3_aa: CASSPVDGGGKLFF
d_call: -; clone_size: -; v_call: TRBV13; j_call: TRBJ1-3; cdr3_nt: TGTGCCAGCAGTCGAGACAGGTTCTCTGGAAACACCATATATTTT; cdr3_aa: CASSRDRFSGNTIYF
d_call: TRBD1; clone_size: -; v_call: TRBV18; j_call: TRBJ1-1; cdr3_nt: TGTGCCAGCCAGGGGGCTCGGAACACTGAAGCTTTCTTT; cdr3_aa: CASQGARNTEAFF
d_call: -; clone_size: -; v_call: TRBV18; j_call: TRBJ2-1; cdr3_nt: TGTGCCAGCTCACGGTGGCGTTACAATGAGCAGTTCTTC; cdr3_aa: CASSRWRYNEQFF
d_call: -; clone_size: -; v_call: TRBV25-1; j_call: TRBJ1-5; cdr3_nt: TGTGCCAGCAGTGCAGGGTATAGCAATCAGCCCCAGCATTTT; cdr3_aa: CASSAGYSNQPQHF
d_call: -; clone_size: -; v_call: TRBV21-1; j_call: TRBJ2-5; cdr3_nt: TGTGCCAGCAGCAGACAAAGCGGCGCCTTGACGGCAACCCAGTACTTC; cdr3_aa: CASSRQSGALTATQYF
d_call: -; clone_size: -; v_call: TRBV5-4; j_call: TRBJ2-7; cdr3_nt: TGTGCCAGCAGCTTGGGTGGGAAGACCTACGAGCAGTACTTC; cdr3_aa: CASSLGGKTYEQYF
d_call: -; clone_size: -; v_call: TRBV29-1; j_call: TRBJ2-7; cdr3_nt: TGCAGCGTTGAGCAGGGGCCCTACGAGCAGTACTTC; cdr3_aa: CSVEQGPYEQYF
d_call: -; clone_size: -; v_call: TRBV27; j_call: TRBJ1-2; cdr3_nt: TGTGCCAGCAGTTTCCAGGGGACATATGGCTACACCTTC; cdr3_aa: CASSFQGTYGYTF
d_call: -; clone_size: -; v_call: TRBV5-1; j_call: TRBJ2-1; cdr3_nt: TGCGCCAGCGGTACCGGGAATAATTCCTACAATGAGCAGTTCTTC; cdr3_aa: CASGTGNNSYNEQFF
d_call: -; clone_size: few; v_call: TRBV6-1; j_call: TRBJ2-7; cdr3_nt: TGTGCCAGCAGTATCCAGGGTTACGAGCAGTACTTC; cdr3_aa: CASSIQGYEQYF
d_call: -; clone_size: -; v_call: TRBV7-9; j_call: TRBJ1-5; cdr3_nt: TGTGCCAGCGATACCGGGGGGACGGGGCAGCCCCAGCATTTT; cdr3_aa: CASDTGGTGQPQHF
d_call: TRBD1; clone_size: -; v_call: TRBV2; j_call: TRBJ2-6; cdr3_nt: TGTGCCAGCAGTGCGGGACAGGGGATGACTGGGGCCAACGTCCTGACTTTC; cdr3_aa: CASSAGQGMTGANVLTF
d_call: -; clone_size: -; v_call: TRBV5-5; j_call: TRBJ1-2; cdr3_nt: TGTGCCAGCAGCCCGTGGTGGTCCTCTGACTACACCTTC; cdr3_aa: CASSPWWSSDYTF
d_call: -; clone_size: -; v_call: TRBV19; j_call: TRBJ1-5; cdr3_nt: TGTGCCAGTAGTATTGGAGGGGGTATAATCCAGCCCCAGCATTTT; cdr3_aa: CASSIGGGIIQPQHF
d_call: -; clone_size: -; v_call: TRBV7-8; j_call: TRBJ2-2; cdr3_nt: TGTGCCAGCAGCTTAGACAGTTGGTCCACCGGGGAGCTGTTTTTT; cdr3_aa: CASSLDSWSTGELFF
d_call: -; clone_size: -; v_call: TRBV6-1; j_call: TRBJ1-2; cdr3_nt: TGTGCCAGCAGTGAATCTAAAGGGGGTCGCTATGGCTACACCTTC; cdr3_aa: CASSESKGGRYGYTF
d_call: -; clone_size: -; v_call: TRBV28; j_call: TRBJ2-7; cdr3_nt: TGTGCCAGCACTCCCATCGGACTGGGCTCCTACGAGCAGTACTTC; cdr3_aa: CASTPIGLGSYEQYF
d_call: -; clone_size: few; v_call: TRBV9; j_call: TRBJ2-1; cdr3_nt: TGTGCCAGCAGCACCCGAATTAACGGGGAGCAGTTCTTC; cdr3_aa: CASSTRINGEQFF
d_call: TRBD1; clone_size: -; v_call: TRBV15; j_call: TRBJ1-4; cdr3_nt: TGTGCCACCAGCAGCGTGACAGGGGAAGAAAAACTGTTTTTT; cdr3_aa: CATSSVTGEEKLFF
d_call: -; clone_size: -; v_call: TRBV21-1; j_call: TRBJ2-3; cdr3_nt: TGTGCCAGCAGCAAAGTTGCAAATCCCGGGACTAGCGGGAGGTGGGCGCAGTATTTT; cdr3_aa: CASSKVANPGTSGRWAQYF
d_call: -; clone_size: -; v_call: TRBV5-1; j_call: TRBJ1-1; cdr3_nt: TGCGCCAGCAGCGGTGGGGAGGGAGGAACTGAAGCTTTCTTT; cdr3_aa: CASSGGEGGTEAFF
d_call: -; clone_size: -; v_call: TRBV7-6; j_call: TRBJ1-1; cdr3_nt: TGTGCCAGCAGCCCACAGGGAGGTGAGACTGAAGCTTTCTTT; cdr3_aa: CASSPQGGETEAFF
d_call: -; clone_size: -; v_call: TRBV9; j_call: TRBJ2-7; cdr3_nt: TGTGCCAGCAGCGTAGGGACTGGGACCTACGAGCAGTACTTC; cdr3_aa: CASSVGTGTYEQYF
d_call: -; clone_size: -; v_call: TRBV27; j_call: TRBJ2-7; cdr3_nt: TGTGCCAGCAGTTCAGTCGGACAGTCCTACGAGCAGTACTTC; cdr3_aa: CASSSVGQSYEQYF
d_call: TRBD2; clone_size: -; v_call: TRBV9; j_call: TRBJ2-5; cdr3_nt: TGTGCCAGCAGCGGTAGCGGGGGCCAAGAGACCCAGTACTTC; cdr3_aa: CASSGSGGQETQYF
d_call: -; clone_size: -; v_call: TRBV29-1; j_call: TRBJ1-1; cdr3_nt: TGCAGCTGCTGGGGGCAGCCCAACACTGAAGCTTTCTTT; cdr3_aa: CSCWGQPNTEAFF
d_call: TRBD2; clone_size: -; v_call: TRBV5-4; j_call: TRBJ2-1; cdr3_nt: TGTGCCAGCAGCGATGGGACTAGCGGCGGCAATGAGCAGTTCTTC; cdr3_aa: CASSDGTSGGNEQFF
d_call: -; clone_size: -; v_call: TRBV4-1; j_call: TRBJ2-3; cdr3_nt: TGCGCCAGCAGCCAAGGAGGGCAAACGCAGTATTTT; cdr3_aa: CASSQGGQTQYF
d_call: TRBD2; clone_size: -; v_call: TRBV7-2; j_call: TRBJ2-1; cdr3_nt: TGTGCCAGCAGCTTATTAGCGTTAGCGGGAGGAGGTGAGCAGTTCTTC; cdr3_aa: CASSLLALAGGGEQFF
d_call: TRBD2; clone_size: -; v_call: TRBV5-7; j_call: TRBJ2-2; cdr3_nt: TGTGCCAGCAGTCGCGGACTAGCGGGGTACTCGAACACCGGGGAGCTGTTTTTT; cdr3_aa: CASSRGLAGYSNTGELFF
d_call: -; clone_size: -; v_call: TRBV5-4; j_call: TRBJ2-4; cdr3_nt: TGTGCCAGCAGCAAGAAGGGAGACTTAGCCAAAAACATTCAGTACTTC; cdr3_aa: CASSKKGDLAKNIQYF
d_call: -; clone_size: many; v_call: TRBV5-1; j_call: TRBJ2-2; cdr3_nt: TGCGCCAGCAGCTTCCGTCTCAGGACGCTGAACACCGGGGAGCTGTTTTTT; cdr3_aa: CASSFRLRTLNTGELFF
d_call: -; clone_size: -; v_call: TRBV11-2; j_call: TRBJ2-2; cdr3_nt: TGTGCCAGCAGCTTAGTTCGGGGCGGTGGCGGGGAGCTGTTTTTT; cdr3_aa: CASSLVRGGGGELFF
d_call: TRBD2; clone_size: -; v_call: TRBV5-1; j_call: TRBJ2-5; cdr3_nt: TGCGCCAGCAGCGAGGGGACTAGCGGGGGAAGCCGAGAGACCCAGTACTTC; cdr3_aa: CASSEGTSGGSRETQYF